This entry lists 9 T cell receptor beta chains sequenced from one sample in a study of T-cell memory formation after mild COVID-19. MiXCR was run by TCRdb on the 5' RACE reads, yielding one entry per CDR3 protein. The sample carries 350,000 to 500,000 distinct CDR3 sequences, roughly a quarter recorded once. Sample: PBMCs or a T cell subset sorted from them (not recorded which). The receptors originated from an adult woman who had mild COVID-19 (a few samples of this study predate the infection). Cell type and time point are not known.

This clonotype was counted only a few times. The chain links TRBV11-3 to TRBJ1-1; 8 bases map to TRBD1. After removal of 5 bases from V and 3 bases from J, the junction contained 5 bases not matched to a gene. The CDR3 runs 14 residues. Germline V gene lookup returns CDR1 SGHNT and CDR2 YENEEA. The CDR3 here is CASSETGGDTEAFF. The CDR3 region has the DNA TGTGCCAGCAGCGAAACAGGGGGGGACACTGAAGCTTTCTTT.

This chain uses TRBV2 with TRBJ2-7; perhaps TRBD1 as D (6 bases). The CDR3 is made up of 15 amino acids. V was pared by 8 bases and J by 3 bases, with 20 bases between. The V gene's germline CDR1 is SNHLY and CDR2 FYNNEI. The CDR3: CASHLGLNRDYEQYF. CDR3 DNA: TGTGCCAGCCATCTCGGATTGAACAGGGACTACGAGCAGTACTTC.

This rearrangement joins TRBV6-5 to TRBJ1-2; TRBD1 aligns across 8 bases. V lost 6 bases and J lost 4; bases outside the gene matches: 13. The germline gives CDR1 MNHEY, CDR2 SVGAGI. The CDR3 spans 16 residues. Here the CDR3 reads CASSLTDYRGTYGYTF. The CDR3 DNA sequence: TGTGCCAGCAGCCTTACGGACTACAGGGGGACCTATGGCTACACCTTC.

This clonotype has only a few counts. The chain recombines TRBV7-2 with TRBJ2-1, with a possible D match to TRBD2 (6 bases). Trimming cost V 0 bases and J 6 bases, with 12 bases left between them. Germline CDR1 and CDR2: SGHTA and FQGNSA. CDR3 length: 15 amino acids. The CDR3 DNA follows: TGTGCCAGCAGCTTAGCGCGGGGACTTGTCAATGAGCAGTTCTTC. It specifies CASSLARGLVNEQFF.

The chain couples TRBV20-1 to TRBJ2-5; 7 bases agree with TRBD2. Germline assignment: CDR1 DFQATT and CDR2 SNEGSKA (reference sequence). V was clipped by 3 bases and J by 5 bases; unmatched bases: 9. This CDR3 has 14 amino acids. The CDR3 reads CSASFWEGGETQYF. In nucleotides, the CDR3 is TGCAGTGCTAGTTTTTGGGAGGGAGGGGAGACCCAGTACTTC.

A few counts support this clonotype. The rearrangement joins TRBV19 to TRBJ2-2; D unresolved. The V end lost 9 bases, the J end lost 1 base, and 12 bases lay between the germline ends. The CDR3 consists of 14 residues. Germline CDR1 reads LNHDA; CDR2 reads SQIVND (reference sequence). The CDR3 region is CASRRGQNTGELFF. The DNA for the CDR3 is TGTGCCAGCCGTCGTGGGCAGAACACCGGGGAGCTGTTTTTT.

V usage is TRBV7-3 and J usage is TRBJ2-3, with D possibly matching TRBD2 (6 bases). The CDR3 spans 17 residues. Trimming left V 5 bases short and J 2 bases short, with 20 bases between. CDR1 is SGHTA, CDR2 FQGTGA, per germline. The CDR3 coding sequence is TGTGCCAGCAGCCCGAGCGGGCTAGCGCAATACACAGATACGCAGTATTTT. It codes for CASSPSGLAQYTDTQYF.

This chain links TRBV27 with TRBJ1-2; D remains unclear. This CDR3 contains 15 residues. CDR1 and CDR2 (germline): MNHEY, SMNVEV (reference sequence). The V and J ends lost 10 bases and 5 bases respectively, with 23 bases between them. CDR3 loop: CATTPGRGREYGYTF. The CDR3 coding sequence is TGTGCCACCACCCCGGGCCGGGGTAGGGAATATGGCTACACCTTC.

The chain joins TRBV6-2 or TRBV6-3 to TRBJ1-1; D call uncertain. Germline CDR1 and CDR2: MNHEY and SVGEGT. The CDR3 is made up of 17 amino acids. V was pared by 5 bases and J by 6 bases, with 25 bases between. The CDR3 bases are TGTGCCAGCAGTCCCCTACAAGGATGGTCTACTAACGCTGAAGCTTTCTTT. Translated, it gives CASSPLQGWSTNAEAFF.